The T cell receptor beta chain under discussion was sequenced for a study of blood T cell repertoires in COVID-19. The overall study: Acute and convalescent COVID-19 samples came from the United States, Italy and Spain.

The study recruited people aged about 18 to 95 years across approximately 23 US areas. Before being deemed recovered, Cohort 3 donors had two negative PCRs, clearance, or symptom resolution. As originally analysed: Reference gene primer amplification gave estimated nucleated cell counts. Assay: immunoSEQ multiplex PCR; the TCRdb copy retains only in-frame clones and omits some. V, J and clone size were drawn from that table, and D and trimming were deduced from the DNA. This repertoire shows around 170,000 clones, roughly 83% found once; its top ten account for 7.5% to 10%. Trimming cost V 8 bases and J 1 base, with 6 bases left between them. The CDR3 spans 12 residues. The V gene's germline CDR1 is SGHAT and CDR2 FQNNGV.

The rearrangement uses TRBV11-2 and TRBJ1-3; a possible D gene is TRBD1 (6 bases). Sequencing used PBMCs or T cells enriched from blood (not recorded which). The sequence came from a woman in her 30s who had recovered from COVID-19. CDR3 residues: CASQGSGNTIYF. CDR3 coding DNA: TGTGCCAGCCAGGGGTCTGGAAACACCATATATTTT.